This T cell receptor beta chain emerged from a study of blood T cell repertoires in COVID-19. On the study more broadly: Samples of COVID-19 (acute and convalescent) were obtained from the United States, Italy and Spain. T cells, B-cell-depleted T cells, or PBMCs provided the cDNA or gDNA that served as material.

V was pared by 5 bases and J by 4 bases, with 16 bases between. The CDR3 totals 15 residues. Germline CDR1 LNHDA, CDR2 SQIVND (reference sequence). This clone occurred once. Sequencing was performed with immunoSEQ multiplex PCR; in TCRdb, only in-frame clones are kept and a portion is missing. Among approximately 120,000 clones, approximately 84% were seen once, and the ten largest hold roughly 7%. The chain couples TRBV19 to TRBJ2-3; possibly TRBD1 for D (7 bases). This TCR came from a woman aged 45 to 65 with acute or convalescent COVID-19. What was sequenced was peripheral blood. CDR3 sequence reads: CASSAGQPGADTQYF. CDR3 nucleotides: TGTGCCAGTAGTGCGGGACAGCCCGGGGCAGATACGCAGTATTTT.